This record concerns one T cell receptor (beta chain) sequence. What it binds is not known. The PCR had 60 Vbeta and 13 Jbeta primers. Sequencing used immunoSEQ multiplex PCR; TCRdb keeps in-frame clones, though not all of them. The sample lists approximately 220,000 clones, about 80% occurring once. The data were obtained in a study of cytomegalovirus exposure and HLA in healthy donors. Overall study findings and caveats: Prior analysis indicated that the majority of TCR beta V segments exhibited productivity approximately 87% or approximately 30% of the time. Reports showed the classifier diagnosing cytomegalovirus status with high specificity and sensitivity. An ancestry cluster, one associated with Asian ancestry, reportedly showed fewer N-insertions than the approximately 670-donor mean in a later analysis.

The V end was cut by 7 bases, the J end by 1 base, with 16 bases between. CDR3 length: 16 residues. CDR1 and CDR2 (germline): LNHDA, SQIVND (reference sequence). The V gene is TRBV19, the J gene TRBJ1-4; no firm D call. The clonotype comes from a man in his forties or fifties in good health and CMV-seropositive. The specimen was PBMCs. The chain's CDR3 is CASMDPRGLTNEKLFF. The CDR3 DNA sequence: TGTGCCAGTATGGACCCCCGAGGGTTAACTAATGAAAAACTGTTTTTT. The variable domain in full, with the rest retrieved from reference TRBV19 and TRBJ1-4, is DGGITQSPKYLFRKEGQNVTLSCEQNLNHDAMYWYRQDPGQGLRLIYYSQIVNDFQKGDIAEGYSVSREKKESFPLTVTSAQKNPTAFYLCASMDPRGLTNEKLFFGSGTQLSVL.